This is a list of T cell receptor beta chains from one sample in a study of blood T cell repertoires in COVID-19. Libraries were prepared by immunoSEQ multiplex PCR; TCRdb keeps only in-frame clonotypes and omits some of them. In the table there are some 300,000 clones, roughly 89% of which are singletons. Sequences were obtained from PBMCs or T cells enriched from blood (not recorded which). The receptors derive from a woman in her twenties or thirties who had recovered from COVID-19. The CDR3 runs from the conserved cysteine through the conserved F or W. The D gene is left open where the match is weak. The size of a clone is reported for some rows only, either as once, few or many, or as a class for expanded clones.

TRBJ2-4	-	-	TRBV6-5	TGTGCCAGCAGTTACCCAGGACAGCTAGCCAAAAACATTCAGTACTTC	CASSYPGQLAKNIQYF
TRBJ2-7	TRBD1	-	TRBV15	TGTGCCACCAGCCCGAAACGGGCAGGGGGCTTCGAGCAGTACTTC	CATSPKRAGGFEQYF
TRBJ1-1	-	-	TRBV27	TGTGCCAGCAGCCCAGGGGACAAGAACACTGAAGCTTTCTTT	CASSPGDKNTEAFF
TRBJ2-7	TRBD2	-	TRBV5-5	TGTGCCAGCAGCTTGGGTTTGGCGGGAGGGGGCTACGAGCAGTACTTC	CASSLGLAGGGYEQYF
TRBJ1-1	-	-	TRBV3-1/TRBV3-2	TGTGCCAGCAGCCAAGATCAGGTAGGGAACACTGAAGCTTTCTTT	CASSQDQVGNTEAFF
TRBJ2-7	TRBD2	-	TRBV6-5	TGTGCCAGCAGTTACGGCGGGAGTAACTACGAGCAGTACTTC	CASSYGGSNYEQYF
TRBJ2-1	-	-	TRBV5-1	TGCGCCAGCAGCCTGGACGAGTACGAGTTCTTC	CASSLDEYEFF
TRBJ1-5	TRBD1	once	TRBV19	TGTGCCAGTAGTGTCGCGTCGGGACAGAACAATCAGCCCCAGCATTTT	CASSVASGQNNQPQHF
TRBJ1-5	-	once	TRBV7-9	TGTGCCAGCAGCTTGCTATCAGCGCCGCAGCCCCAGCATTTT	CASSLLSAPQPQHF
TRBJ2-1	TRBD2	-	TRBV11-1	TGTGCCAGCAGCCATACTAGCGGGAGGGCCCATAAAGAGCAGTTCTTC	CASSHTSGRAHKEQFF
TRBJ2-2	TRBD1	-	TRBV28	TGTGCCAGCAGTTTTGGGACAGGTCGGTTGACCGGGGAGCTGTTTTTT	CASSFGTGRLTGELFF
TRBJ1-5	-	-	TRBV28	TGTGCCAGCAGTTTACCGTCGGGGTTATGGCAGCCCCAGCATTTT	CASSLPSGLWQPQHF
TRBJ2-7	TRBD2	-	TRBV27	TGTGCCAGCAGAGCCAAGGCGGGAGTTAGTGAGCAGTACTTC	CASRAKAGVSEQYF
TRBJ2-1	-	-	TRBV6-4	TGTGCCAGCAGTGAACTAGCCGAAAACAATGAGCAGTTCTTC	CASSELAENNEQFF
TRBJ2-5	-	-	TRBV10-3	TGTGCCATCAGTGAGGCGGGGCCCCAAGCAAGTTTCCAGTACTTC	CAISEAGPQASFQYF
TRBJ2-7	TRBD2	-	TRBV7-2	TGTGCCAGCAGCTTAATGGGACTAACCCACGAGCAGTACTTC	CASSLMGLTHEQYF
TRBJ1-5	-	-	TRBV6-1	TGTGCCAGCAGTGCCGGGTCCTCAGGGCGCGGGGTTCAGCCCCAGCATTTT	CASSAGSSGRGVQPQHF
TRBJ2-7	TRBD2	-	TRBV11-2	TGTGCCAGCAGCTCTGTGGCTAGCGGGAGATTCTACGAGCAGTACTTC	CASSSVASGRFYEQYF
TRBJ1-2	-	-	TRBV7-9	TGCGCCTGGGGCTCCCATGGCTACACCTTC	CAWGSHGYTF
TRBJ2-7	TRBD2	-	TRBV10-3	TGTGCCATCAGCAACGGGGCTAGCGGGCCCTTTAGGGACGAGCAGTACTTC	CAISNGASGPFRDEQYF
TRBJ1-5	-	-	TRBV5-8	TGTGCCAGCAGCCCATACTGGAACCGGGGGGGGGATCAGCCCCAGCATTTT	CASSPYWNRGGDQPQHF
TRBJ2-1	TRBD1	-	TRBV3-1/TRBV3-2	TGTGCCAGCAGCCCCGGACAGGGGGCGCGGAATGAGCAGTTCTTC	CASSPGQGARNEQFF
TRBJ1-2	-	-	TRBV6-2/TRBV6-3	TGTGCCAGCAGCCACACGGACAGCCTTAACTATGGCTACACCTTC	CASSHTDSLNYGYTF
TRBJ1-5	-	once	TRBV27	TGTGCCAGCAGTCCATCGACAGGCTATCAGCCCCAGCATTTT	CASSPSTGYQPQHF
TRBJ1-1	-	-	TRBV11-2	TGTGCCAGCAGCTTAGTCACAGCCAATGAAGCTTTCTTT	CASSLVTANEAFF
TRBJ2-1	TRBD2	-	TRBV30	TGTGCCTTCGAGGGACTAGCGGGAGTAGGAAATGAGCAGTTCTTC	CAFEGLAGVGNEQFF
TRBJ2-7	-	few	TRBV27	TGTGCCAGCAGTATCAACCGGGACAACCCGTACGAGCAGTACTTC	CASSINRDNPYEQYF
TRBJ1-5	-	-	TRBV21-1	TGTGCCAGCAGCATCTGGGCGCGGGGACAGGGTTCATCTAAACAGCCCCAGCATTTT	CASSIWARGQGSSKQPQHF
TRBJ1-1	-	few	TRBV5-1	TGCGCCAGCAGCTGGGGGACACTTTTGAACACTGAAGCTTTCTTT	CASSWGTLLNTEAFF
TRBJ1-3	-	-	TRBV18	TGTGCCAGCTCATCGTACGGACAGCAAGGAAACACCATATATTTT	CASSSYGQQGNTIYF
TRBJ1-6	TRBD1	-	TRBV3-1/TRBV3-2	TGTGCCAGCAGCCAAGAGACAGGGAGTTCACCCCTCCACTTT	CASSQETGSSPLHF
TRBJ2-7	TRBD2	-	TRBV11-2	TGTGCCAGCAGGCGACCGGGACTACACTACGAGCAGTACTTC	CASRRPGLHYEQYF
TRBJ2-1	TRBD2	-	TRBV7-3	TGTGCCAGCAGCACCATGACTAGCGGGCTGGGTGAGCAGTTCTTC	CASSTMTSGLGEQFF
TRBJ1-3	-	-	TRBV18	TGTGCCAGCTCACCAGGACAGTCGGGAAACACCATATATTTT	CASSPGQSGNTIYF
TRBJ2-5	TRBD2	-	TRBV2	TGTGCCAGCAGCCCTTTAATCGGTGCGGGAGGGCTCCAAGAGACCCAGTACTTC	CASSPLIGAGGLQETQYF
TRBJ2-2	TRBD1	-	TRBV10-3	TGTGCCACCCGGGACAGACACACCGGGGAGCTGTTTTTT	CATRDRHTGELFF
TRBJ2-3	-	-	TRBV4-3	TGCGCCAGCAGCCAATCCCTAGCAGCCCATACAGATACGCAGTATTTT	CASSQSLAAHTDTQYF
TRBJ2-2	-	-	TRBV19	TGTGCCAGTAGTCCCCCCAGTTTTACCGGGGAGCTGTTTTTT	CASSPPSFTGELFF
TRBJ2-2	TRBD2	few	TRBV6-5	TGTGCCAGCAGTTACGAGGGACTAGTGGCCGGGGAGCTGTTTTTT	CASSYEGLVAGELFF
TRBJ2-1	-	-	TRBV6-5	TGTGCCAGCAGTTTTTACGGGAACAACTACAATGAGCAGTTCTTC	CASSFYGNNYNEQFF
TRBJ2-5	-	once	TRBV2	TGTGCCAGCACCGGGGGTCTGGAGACCCAGTACTTC	CASTGGLETQYF
TRBJ2-1	-	-	TRBV13	TGTGCCAGCAGCTTAGAGGCGGCTCCCGAGCAGTTCTTC	CASSLEAAPEQFF
TRBJ2-1	TRBD2	-	TRBV30	TGTGCCTGGTCAATAGCGGGAGTCCACAATGAGCAGTTCTTC	CAWSIAGVHNEQFF
TRBJ2-5	-	-	TRBV24-1	TGTGCCACCAGTGACTGGACAGACGCACAAGAGACCCAGTACTTC	CATSDWTDAQETQYF
TRBJ1-1	-	-	TRBV6-5	TGTGCCAGCAGTTTTATCCCGGTCACTGAAGCTTTCTTT	CASSFIPVTEAFF
TRBJ2-5	TRBD2	-	TRBV7-8	TGTGCCAGCAGCTCTAGCGGGGTTCAAGAGACCCAGTACTTC	CASSSSGVQETQYF
TRBJ1-5	-	-	TRBV5-8	TGTGCCAGCAGCTTGATCGCCAGGGAGGATCAGCCCCAGCATTTT	CASSLIAREDQPQHF
TRBJ1-3	-	-	TRBV5-1	TGCGCCAGCAGCGGCCGCCCAAGCTCTGGAAACACCATATATTTT	CASSGRPSSGNTIYF
TRBJ1-5	TRBD1	-	TRBV28	TGTGCCAGCAGCGGACAGGGAATAAGAGGCAATCAGCCCCAGCATTTT	CASSGQGIRGNQPQHF
TRBJ1-5	-	-	TRBV5-1	TGCGCCAGCAGCCCGGGGGGCGATCAGCCCCAGCATTTT	CASSPGGDQPQHF
TRBJ2-7	TRBD2	-	TRBV12-5	TGTGCTAGTGGTTTGTTGCCGGGACTAGCGGACGATTACGAGCAGTACTTC	CASGLLPGLADDYEQYF
TRBJ2-7	TRBD2	-	TRBV28	TGTGCCAGCTCGTTGGCGGGAGCGTACGAGCAGTACTTC	CASSLAGAYEQYF
TRBJ2-1	TRBD2	-	TRBV3-1/TRBV3-2	TGTGCCAGCAGCCAACCTTTTGGACTAGCGGGAGGGGGAGAGCAGTTCTTC	CASSQPFGLAGGGEQFF